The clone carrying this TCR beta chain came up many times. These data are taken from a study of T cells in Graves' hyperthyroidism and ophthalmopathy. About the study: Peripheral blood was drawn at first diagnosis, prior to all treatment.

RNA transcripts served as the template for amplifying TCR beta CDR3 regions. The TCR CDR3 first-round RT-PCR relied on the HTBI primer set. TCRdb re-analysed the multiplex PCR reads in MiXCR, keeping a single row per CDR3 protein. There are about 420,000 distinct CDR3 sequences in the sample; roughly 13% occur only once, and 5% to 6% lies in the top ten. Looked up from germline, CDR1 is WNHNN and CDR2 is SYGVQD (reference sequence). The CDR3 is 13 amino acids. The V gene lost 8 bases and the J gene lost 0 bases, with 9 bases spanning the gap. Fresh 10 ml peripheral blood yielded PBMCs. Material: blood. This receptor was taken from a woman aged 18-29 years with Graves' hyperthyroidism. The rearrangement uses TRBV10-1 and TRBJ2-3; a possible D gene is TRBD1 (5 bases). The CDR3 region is CASQGASTDTQYF. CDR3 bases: TGCGCCAGCCAGGGTGCGAGCACAGATACGCAGTATTTT.